These 18 T cell receptor beta chains came from one sample sequenced in a study of blood T cell repertoires in COVID-19. The data were produced by immunoSEQ multiplex PCR, yet TCRdb's version contains in-frame clones alone and is incomplete. This table has 190,000 or so clones, around 87% appearing once. The sequencing input was peripheral blood. These receptors came from a man in his forties with active or convalescent COVID-19.

The chain joins TRBV30 to TRBJ2-5; 8 bases agree with TRBD2. From germline, CDR1 is GTSNPN and CDR2 SVGIG (reference sequence). V shed 0 bases, J shed 0 bases, and the junction held 3 bases outside the gene matches. The CDR3 runs 15 residues. Here the CDR3 reads CAWSVSSGYQETQYF. For the CDR3, the DNA is TGTGCCTGGAGTGTTTCTAGCGGGTACCAAGAGACCCAGTACTTC.

This clone was observed a handful of times. The chain employs TRBV5-1 and TRBJ1-1, with 8 nucleotides matching TRBD1. V gave up 3 bases and J gave up 10 bases; unmatched junction bases: 8. The CDR3 is 13 amino acids. CDR1 and CDR2 from the germline V gene are SGHRS and YFSETQ. The CDR3 spells CASSSHRQGIAFF. In DNA form, the CDR3 reads TGCGCCAGCAGCTCCCATAGACAGGGGATAGCTTTCTTT.

V gene TRBV5-1 combines with J gene TRBJ1-1; maybe TRBD1 (5 bases). Germline CDR1 and CDR2: SGHRS and YFSETQ. The CDR3 is 14 residues long. Between the trimmed V and J ends, which lost 1 base and 2 bases, there was a span of 9 bases. CDR3 in amino acids: CASSLWGENTEAFF. The CDR3 DNA sequence: TGCGCCAGCAGCTTGTGGGGGGAAAACACTGAAGCTTTCTTT.

The chain carries TRBV4-1 and TRBJ2-1; TRBD2 matches 10 bases. Trimming cost V 6 bases and J 7 bases; bases outside gene matches: 6. The CDR3 loop spans 14 amino acids. Germline values: CDR1 MGHRA, CDR2 YSYEKL. CDR3 sequence: CASRPAGGPNEQFF. The CDR3 DNA reads TGCGCCAGCAGGCCAGCGGGGGGGCCGAATGAGCAGTTCTTC.

Written as DNA, the CDR3 is TGTGCCTGGAGTTCCCAGACTTACGAGCAGTACTTC. It codes for CAWSSQTYEQYF. The chain has TRBV30 and TRBJ2-7; no reliable D call. CDR1 is GTSNPN and CDR2 is SVGIG in the germline V gene (reference sequence). The CDR3 extends over 12 amino acids. Trimming left V 2 bases short and J 4 bases short, with 9 bases between.

The chain combines TRBV7-2 with TRBJ1-1; maybe TRBD1 (5 bases). The V and J ends lost 0 bases and 1 base respectively, with 9 bases between them. Germline V gives CDR1 SGHTA, CDR2 FQGNSA. The CDR3 contains 15 residues. The chain's CDR3 is CASSLAGHWNTEAFF. The DNA of the CDR3 is TGTGCCAGCAGCTTAGCCGGACATTGGAACACTGAAGCTTTCTTT.

The chain links TRBV27 to TRBJ1-5; possibly TRBD1 for D (5 bases). The CDR3 length is 14 residues. The V gene lost 0 bases and the J gene lost 4 bases, with 7 bases spanning the gap. Germline assignment: CDR1 MNHEY and CDR2 SMNVEV (reference sequence). CDR3 nucleotide sequence: TGTGCCAGCAGTTTATCGGACACGAATCAGCCCCAGCATTTT. It encodes CASSLSDTNQPQHF.

The CDR3 spells CASSAETGTGALLGGYTF. CDR3 nucleotide sequence: TGTGCCAGCAGCGCCGAAACGGGGACAGGAGCCCTCTTAGGGGGCTACACCTTC. The chain carries TRBV9 and TRBJ1-2, with TRBD1 matching over 8 bases. After removal of 3 bases from V and 8 bases from J, the junction contained 21 bases not matched to a gene. The germline V gene has CDR1 SGDLS and CDR2 YYNGEE. The CDR3 length is 18 residues.

This chain joins TRBV7-2 and TRBJ1-6; D gene ambiguous. V lost 1 base and J lost 5, with 6 bases in between. CDR1 is SGHTA, CDR2 FQGNSA, per germline. This CDR3 is built from 14 residues. The CDR3 protein is CASSLVADNSPLHF. The CDR3 coding sequence is TGTGCCAGCAGCTTAGTAGCAGATAATTCACCCCTCCACTTT. The variable domain in full, with the rest retrieved from reference TRBV7-2 and TRBJ1-6, is GAGVSQSPSNKVTEKGKDVELRCDPISGHTALYWYRQSLGQGLEFLIYFQGNSAPDKSGLPSDRFSAERTGGSVSTLTIQRTQQEDSAVYLCASSLVADNSPLHFGNGTRLTVT.

J is TRBJ1-1 and V is TRBV28; TRBD1 matches 9 bases. Germline V gives CDR1 MDHEN, CDR2 SYDVKM. V lost 4 bases and J lost 4; bases outside the gene matches: 7. CDR3 length equals 15 residues. CDR3 protein: CASSSSGQGFTEAFF. The CDR3 bases are TGTGCCAGCAGTTCTTCCGGACAGGGGTTCACTGAAGCTTTCTTT.

In this sample, this clone turned up once. V usage is TRBV10-3 and J usage is TRBJ2-1; 8 positions match TRBD2. The V segment lost 6 bases and the J segment 6 bases; nucleotides outside the gene matches: 4. CDR3 length equals 13 residues. Germline V lookup: CDR1 ENHRY, CDR2 SYGVKD. In nucleotides, the CDR3 is TGTGCCATCAGGGCCGGGACTAGCAATGAGCAGTTCTTC. Protein: CAIRAGTSNEQFF.

This chain links TRBV19 with TRBJ2-5; weak D call: TRBD1 (5 bases). CDR1 LNHDA and CDR2 SQIVND come from the germline V gene (reference sequence). The CDR3 consists of 14 residues. The V gene lost 3 bases and the J gene lost 1 base, with 9 bases spanning the gap. The CDR3 sequence is CASSIIQGQETQYF. Here the CDR3 DNA reads TGTGCCAGTAGTATCATTCAGGGCCAAGAGACCCAGTACTTC.

The chain links TRBV18 to TRBJ1-1; D is possibly TRBD1 (6 bases). Germline V gene data show CDR1 as KGHSH and CDR2 as LQKENI. V lost 4 bases and J lost 1, with 13 bases in between. This CDR3 region has 15 residues. The CDR3 region is CASSLQGSTNTEAFF. The CDR3 nucleotides read TGTGCCAGCTCACTACAGGGCTCTACGAACACTGAAGCTTTCTTT.

About this clone itself: A junction end diverges from the germline sequence, so it may reflect a read error. This sequence joins TRBV30 and TRBJ1-1; tentative D call: TRBD1 (6 bases). CDR1 and CDR2 (germline): GTSNPN, SVGIG (reference sequence). This CDR3 region has 17 residues. The DNA of the CDR3 is TGTGCCTGGAGTGTACGTCGACAGGAGCGTCTGAAAACTGAAGCTTTCTTT. This translates into CAWSVRRQERLKTEAFF.

On this clone itself: One end of the junction is discordant with germline, which a read error may explain. This CDR3 is CASSLAGQGTQYF. CDR3 in DNA: TGTGCCAGCAGCTTAGCAGGGCAAGGGACCCAGTACTTC. The chain has TRBV13 and TRBJ2-5; tentative D call: TRBD1 (5 bases). This CDR3 contains 13 residues. The germline V gene encodes CDR1 PRHDT and CDR2 FYEKMQ (reference sequence).

The chain employs TRBV15 and TRBJ2-1; 12 bases are shared with TRBD1. Germline trimming cut 2 bases from V and 6 bases from J; bases unmatched to any gene: 5. The CDR3 totals 16 residues. Germline V CDR1 and CDR2: LNHNV, YYDKDF (reference sequence). The CDR3 here is CATSRLGTGGRNEQFF. The CDR3, as DNA: TGTGCCACCAGCAGACTAGGGACAGGGGGCCGCAATGAGCAGTTCTTC.

This chain joins TRBV5-8 and TRBJ2-4; D gene unclear. This CDR3 has 15 amino acids. CDR1 is SGHTS and CDR2 is YDEGEE in the germline V gene. Trimming stripped 4 bases from V and 7 bases from J, with 18 bases between. The CDR3 region is CASSRFWAQKNIQYF. The CDR3 nucleotides read TGTGCCAGCAGCCGATTTTGGGCCCAAAAGAACATTCAGTACTTC.

This clone appeared once. The chain combines TRBV2 with TRBJ2-1; D remains unclear. The CDR3 is 15 residues long. Germline assignment: CDR1 SNHLY and CDR2 FYNNEI. V dropped 0 bases and J dropped 5 bases, with 11 bases sitting between them. Here the CDR3 reads CASSEALIFDNEQFF. In nucleotides, the CDR3 is TGTGCCAGCAGTGAAGCGTTAATATTTGACAATGAGCAGTTCTTC.